This T cell receptor beta chain is drawn from a study of radiotherapy plus CTLA-4 blockade in lung cancer. At the level of the study: Objective responses were observed in 18% of patients, and disease control was achieved by approximately 34%.

Repertoires were generated with immunoSEQ multiplex PCR, while TCRdb's copy carries only in-frame clones and drops some. Of 11,000 to 15,000 clones in the sample, around 87% were seen once. Note on this clone: Its antigen is currently unknown.

Germline V gives CDR1 SGDLS, CDR2 YYNGEE. V was pared by 5 bases and J by 4 bases, with 12 bases of the junction left unmatched. The CDR3 covers 16 residues. Study results and caveats: Dynamics of early blood T cell clones, together with interferon-beta, were reportedly the best predictors of response. Subsequent to radiotherapy plus ipilimumab, tumor-derived TCR clones underwent expansion in blood.

The sequences come from peripheral blood, collected from a patient treated with radiotherapy plus ipilimumab. The chain employs TRBV9 and TRBJ2-1, with 7 bases aligning to TRBD2. The source is a human donor with non-small cell lung cancer that progressed on radiotherapy plus ipilimumab. Some clones in this sample may be carry-over from other donors' samples. The CDR3: CASSGGGPPLYNEQFF. CDR3 sequence (DNA): TGTGCCAGCAGTGGGGGAGGGCCCCCGCTTTACAATGAGCAGTTCTTC.